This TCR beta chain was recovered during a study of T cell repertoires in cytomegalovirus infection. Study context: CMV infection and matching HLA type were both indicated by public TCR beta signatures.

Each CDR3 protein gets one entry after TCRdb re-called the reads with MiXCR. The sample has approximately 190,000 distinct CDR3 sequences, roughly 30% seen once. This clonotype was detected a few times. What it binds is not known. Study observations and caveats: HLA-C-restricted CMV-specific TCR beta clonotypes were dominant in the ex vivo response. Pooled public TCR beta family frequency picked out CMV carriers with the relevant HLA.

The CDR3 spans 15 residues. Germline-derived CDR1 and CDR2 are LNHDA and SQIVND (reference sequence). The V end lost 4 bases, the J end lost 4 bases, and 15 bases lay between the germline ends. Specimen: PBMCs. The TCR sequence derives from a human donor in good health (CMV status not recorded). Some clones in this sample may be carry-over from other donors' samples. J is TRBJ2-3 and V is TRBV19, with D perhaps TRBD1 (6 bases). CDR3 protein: CASSTPDSGADTQYF. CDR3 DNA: TGTGCCAGTAGTACCCCGGACAGTGGGGCAGATACGCAGTATTTT.